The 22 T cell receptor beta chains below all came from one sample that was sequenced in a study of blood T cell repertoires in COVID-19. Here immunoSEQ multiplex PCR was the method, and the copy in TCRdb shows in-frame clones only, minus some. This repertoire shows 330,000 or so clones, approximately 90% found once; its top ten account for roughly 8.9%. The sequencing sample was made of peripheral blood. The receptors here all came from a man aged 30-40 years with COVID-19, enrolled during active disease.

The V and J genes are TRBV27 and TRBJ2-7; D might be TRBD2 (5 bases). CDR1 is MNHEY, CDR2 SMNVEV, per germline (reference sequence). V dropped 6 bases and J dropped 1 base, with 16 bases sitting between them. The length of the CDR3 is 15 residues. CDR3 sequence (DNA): TGTGCCAGCAGCCCCCTCGGGGTCAGGTCCTACGAGCAGTACTTC. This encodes CASSPLGVRSYEQYF.

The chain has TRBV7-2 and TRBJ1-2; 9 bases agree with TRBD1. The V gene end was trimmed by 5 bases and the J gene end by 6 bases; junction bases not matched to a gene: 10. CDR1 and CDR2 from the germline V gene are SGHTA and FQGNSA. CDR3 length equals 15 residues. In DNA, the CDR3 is TGTGCCAGCAGCCCGGACAGGGGCTGGTATAATGGCTACACCTTC. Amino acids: CASSPDRGWYNGYTF.

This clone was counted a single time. CDR3 sequence reads: CASSLGGGNSYEQYF. The CDR3 DNA follows: TGCGCCAGCAGCTTAGGGGGGGGGAACTCCTACGAGCAGTACTTC. The chain combines TRBV4-1 with TRBJ2-7; D is perhaps TRBD2 (7 bases). This CDR3 is built from 15 residues. The germline V and J ends were trimmed by 5 bases and 0 bases, with 14 bases remaining between them. The germline CDR1 and CDR2 sequences are MGHRA and YSYEKL.

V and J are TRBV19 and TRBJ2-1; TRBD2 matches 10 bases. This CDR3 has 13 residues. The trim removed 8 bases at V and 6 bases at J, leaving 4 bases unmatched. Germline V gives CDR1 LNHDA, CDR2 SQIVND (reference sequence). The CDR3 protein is CASWSGGGNEQFF. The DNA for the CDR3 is TGTGCCAGTTGGAGCGGGGGGGGCAATGAGCAGTTCTTC.

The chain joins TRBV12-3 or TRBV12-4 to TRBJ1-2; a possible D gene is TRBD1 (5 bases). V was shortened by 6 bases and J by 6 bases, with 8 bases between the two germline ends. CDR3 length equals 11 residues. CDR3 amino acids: CASRTRDGYTF. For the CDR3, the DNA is TGTGCCAGCAGAACCAGGGATGGCTACACCTTC.

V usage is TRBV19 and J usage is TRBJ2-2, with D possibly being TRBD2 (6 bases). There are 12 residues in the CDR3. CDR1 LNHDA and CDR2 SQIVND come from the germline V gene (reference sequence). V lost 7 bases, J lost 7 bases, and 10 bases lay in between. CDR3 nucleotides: TGTGCCAGTAACCCCGGGGGCGGGGAGCTGTTTTTT. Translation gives CASNPGGGELFF.

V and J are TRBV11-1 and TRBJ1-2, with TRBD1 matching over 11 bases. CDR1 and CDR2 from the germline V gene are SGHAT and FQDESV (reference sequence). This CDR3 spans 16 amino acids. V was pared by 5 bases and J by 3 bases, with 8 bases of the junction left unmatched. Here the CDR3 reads CASSAGQGALDYGYTF. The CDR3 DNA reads TGTGCCAGCAGCGCCGGACAGGGGGCGCTGGACTATGGCTACACCTTC. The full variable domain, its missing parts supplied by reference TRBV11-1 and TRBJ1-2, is EAEVAQSPRYKITEKSQAVAFWCDPISGHATLYWYRQILGQGPELLVQFQDESVVDDSQLPKDRFSAERLKGVDSTLKIQPAELGDSAMYLCASSAGQGALDYGYTFGSGTRLTVV.

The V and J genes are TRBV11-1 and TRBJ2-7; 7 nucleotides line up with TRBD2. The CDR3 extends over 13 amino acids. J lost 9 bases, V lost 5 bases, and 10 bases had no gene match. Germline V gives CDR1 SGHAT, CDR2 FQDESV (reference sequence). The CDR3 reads CASSPLAALGQYF. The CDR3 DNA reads TGTGCCAGCAGCCCTCTAGCGGCTCTCGGGCAGTACTTC.

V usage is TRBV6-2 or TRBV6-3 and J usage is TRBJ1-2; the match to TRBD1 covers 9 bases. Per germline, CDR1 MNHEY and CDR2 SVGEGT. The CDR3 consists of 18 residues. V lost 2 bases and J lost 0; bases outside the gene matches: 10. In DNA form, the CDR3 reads TGTGCCAGCAGTTACCATATTCTGGGACAGGGATCTAACTATGGCTACACCTTC. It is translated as CASSYHILGQGSNYGYTF.

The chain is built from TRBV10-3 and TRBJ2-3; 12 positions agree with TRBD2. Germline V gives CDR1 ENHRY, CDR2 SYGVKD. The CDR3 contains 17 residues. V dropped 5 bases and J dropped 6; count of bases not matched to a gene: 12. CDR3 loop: CAISKTASGGALDTQYF. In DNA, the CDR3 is TGTGCCATCAGTAAGACGGCTAGCGGGGGGGCCCTGGATACGCAGTATTTT.

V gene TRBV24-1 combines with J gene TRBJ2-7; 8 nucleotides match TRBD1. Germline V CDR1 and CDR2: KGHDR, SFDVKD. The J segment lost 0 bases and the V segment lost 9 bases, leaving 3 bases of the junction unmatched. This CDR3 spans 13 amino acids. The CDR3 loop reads CATRGQDSYEQYF. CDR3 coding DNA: TGTGCCACCCGGGGACAGGACTCCTACGAGCAGTACTTC.

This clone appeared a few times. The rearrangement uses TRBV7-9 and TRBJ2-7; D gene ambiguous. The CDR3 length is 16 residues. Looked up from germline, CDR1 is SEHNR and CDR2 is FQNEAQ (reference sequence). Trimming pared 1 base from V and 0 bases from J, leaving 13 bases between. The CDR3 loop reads CASSLDPGLASYEQYF. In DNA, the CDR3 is TGTGCCAGCAGCTTAGACCCGGGTCTGGCCTCCTACGAGCAGTACTTC.

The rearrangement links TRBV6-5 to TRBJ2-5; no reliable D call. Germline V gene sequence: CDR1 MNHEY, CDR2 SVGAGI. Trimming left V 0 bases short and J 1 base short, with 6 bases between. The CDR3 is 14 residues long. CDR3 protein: CASSYSRSQETQYF. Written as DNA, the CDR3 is TGTGCCAGCAGTTACTCCCGCAGCCAAGAGACCCAGTACTTC.

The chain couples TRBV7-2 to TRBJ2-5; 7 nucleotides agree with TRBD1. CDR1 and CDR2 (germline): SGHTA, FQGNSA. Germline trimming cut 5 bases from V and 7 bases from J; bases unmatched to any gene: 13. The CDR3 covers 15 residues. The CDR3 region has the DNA TGTGCCAGCAGCCCCGGACAGGCCTTAGAGGTGACCCAGTACTTC. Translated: CASSPGQALEVTQYF.

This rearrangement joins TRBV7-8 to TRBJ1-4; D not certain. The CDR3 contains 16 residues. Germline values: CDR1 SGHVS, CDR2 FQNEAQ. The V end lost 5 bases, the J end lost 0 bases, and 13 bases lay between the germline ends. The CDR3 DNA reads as TGTGCCAGCAGCCATGTCGAGGTGGCAACTAATGAAAAACTGTTTTTT. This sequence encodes CASSHVEVATNEKLFF. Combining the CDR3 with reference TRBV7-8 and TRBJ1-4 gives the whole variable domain GAGVSQSPRYKVAKRGQDVALRCDPISGHVSLFWYQQALGQGPEFLTYFQNEAQLDKSGLPSDRFFAERPEGSVSTLKIQRTQQEDSAVYLCASSHVEVATNEKLFFGSGTQLSVL.

This chain's CDR3 is CASTHRLAGGGSYNEQFF. The DNA for the CDR3 is TGTGCCAGCACCCACAGACTAGCGGGAGGTGGGTCCTACAATGAGCAGTTCTTC. This chain links TRBV3-1 (or the pseudogene TRBV3-2) with TRBJ2-1, with 13 bases identical to TRBD2. The V segment lost 7 bases and the J segment 1 base; nucleotides outside the gene matches: 10. Germline values: CDR1 LGHDT, CDR2 YNNKEL (reference sequence). The CDR3 consists of 18 residues.

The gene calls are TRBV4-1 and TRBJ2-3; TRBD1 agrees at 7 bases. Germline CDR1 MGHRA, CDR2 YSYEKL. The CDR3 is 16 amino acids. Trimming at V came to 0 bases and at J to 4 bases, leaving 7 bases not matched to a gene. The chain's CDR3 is CASSQDSRGWADTQYF. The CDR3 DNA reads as TGCGCCAGCAGCCAAGATTCCAGGGGGTGGGCAGATACGCAGTATTTT.

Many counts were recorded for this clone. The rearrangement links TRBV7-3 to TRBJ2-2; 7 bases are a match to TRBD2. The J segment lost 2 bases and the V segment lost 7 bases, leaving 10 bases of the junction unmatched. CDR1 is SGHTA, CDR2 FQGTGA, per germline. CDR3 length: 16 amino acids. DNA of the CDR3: TGTGCCAGCACGCCCGGCGGGGGACTTAACACCGGGGAGCTGTTTTTT. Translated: CASTPGGGLNTGELFF.

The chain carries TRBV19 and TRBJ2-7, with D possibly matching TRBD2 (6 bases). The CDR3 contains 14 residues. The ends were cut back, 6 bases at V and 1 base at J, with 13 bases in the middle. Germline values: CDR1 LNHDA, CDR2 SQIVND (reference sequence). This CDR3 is CASSPWGVSYEQYF. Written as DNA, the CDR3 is TGTGCCAGTAGCCCATGGGGGGTATCCTACGAGCAGTACTTC.

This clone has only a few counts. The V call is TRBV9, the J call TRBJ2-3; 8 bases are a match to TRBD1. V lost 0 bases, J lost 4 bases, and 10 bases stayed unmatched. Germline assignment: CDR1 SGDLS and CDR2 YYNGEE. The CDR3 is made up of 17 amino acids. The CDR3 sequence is CASSVAGSTGAADTQYF. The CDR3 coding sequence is TGTGCCAGCAGCGTAGCGGGGTCGACAGGGGCTGCAGATACGCAGTATTTT.

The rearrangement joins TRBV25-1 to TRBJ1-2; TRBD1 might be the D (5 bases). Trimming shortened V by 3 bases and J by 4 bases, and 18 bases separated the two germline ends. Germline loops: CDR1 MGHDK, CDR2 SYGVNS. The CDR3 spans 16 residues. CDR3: CASSDPDRDLIYGYTF. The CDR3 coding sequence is TGTGCCAGCAGTGATCCTGACAGAGACCTGATCTATGGCTACACCTTC.

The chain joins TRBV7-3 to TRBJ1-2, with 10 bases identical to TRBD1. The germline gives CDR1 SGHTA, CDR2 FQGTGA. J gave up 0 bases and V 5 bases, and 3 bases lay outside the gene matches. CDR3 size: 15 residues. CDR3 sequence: CASSPGQGANYGYTF. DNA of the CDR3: TGTGCCAGCAGCCCCGGACAGGGGGCTAACTATGGCTACACCTTC.